This record covers a single T cell receptor beta chain. This record belongs to a study of cytomegalovirus exposure and HLA in healthy donors. PCR primers comprised 60 Vbeta and 13 Jbeta primers. Original data processing: Later reanalysis found around 84 million unique TCR beta chains, roughly 10 million of them shared. Generated by immunoSEQ multiplex PCR, the TCRdb table keeps only in-frame clones and is missing some. D and trimming come from the DNA, and the V and J calls and clone size come from that table. The sample has roughly 150,000 clones, 80% to 90% seen once. The CDR3 loop spans 15 amino acids. Trimming pared 4 bases from V and 0 bases from J, leaving 13 bases between. CDR1 is SGHNT and CDR2 is YYREEE in the germline V gene (reference sequence).

The sequencing input was PBMCs. The gene calls are TRBV5-4 and TRBJ1-1; D possibly corresponds to TRBD1 (6 bases). This receptor was taken from a male donor in good health and CMV-seronegative. The CDR3 DNA reads as TGTGCCAGCAGCATGGAACAGGGAGTGAACACTGAAGCTTTCTTT. It is translated as CASSMEQGVNTEAFF.